This passage covers 3 T cell receptor beta chains from one sample sequenced in a study of T cells in Graves' hyperthyroidism and ophthalmopathy (dated by TCRdb to about 2019). Library preparation was by multiplex PCR. TCRdb names Illumina HiSeq 2000 as the instrument used. Amplification of TCR beta CDR3 regions was carried out from RNA transcripts. The first round of RT-PCR for the TCR CDR3 was performed with the HTBI primer set and the Qiagen OneStep RT-PCR kit. TCRdb reprocessed the public reads (quality trimming at Q25 with fastp, clone calling with MiXCR) and kept in-frame beta chains. Duplicate CDR3 protein sequences are folded into a single record with the most common DNA and genes. The sample contains more than 350,000 distinct CDR3 sequences, over 12% of them found a single time. The ten largest clones take up approximately 19% of the sample. Material for sequencing was blood. The origin of the receptors is a woman in her sixties or seventies with Graves' ophthalmopathy.

This clonotype was counted many times. The chain joins TRBV20-1 to TRBJ2-7, with D unresolved. V lost 0 bases to trimming and J lost 4 bases, with 10 bases between them. Germline V gene data show CDR1 as DFQATT and CDR2 as SNEGSKA (reference sequence). This CDR3 region has 13 residues. The CDR3: CSARDGAVYEQYF. In nucleotides, the CDR3 is TGCAGTGCTAGAGATGGCGCGGTATACGAGCAGTACTTC.

This clonotype was seen at least ten times. J is TRBJ2-3 and V is TRBV7-3, with D hard to call. The CDR3 loop spans 16 amino acids. CDR1 SGHTA and CDR2 FQGTGA come from the germline V gene. V was cut by 5 bases and J by 0 bases, with 15 bases left in between. This CDR3 reads CASSPFHGLSTDTQYF. The CDR3 bases are TGTGCCAGCAGCCCATTCCACGGGCTAAGCACAGATACGCAGTATTTT. The variable domain in full, with the rest retrieved from reference TRBV7-3 and TRBJ2-3, is GAGVSQTPSNKVTEKGKYVELRCDPISGHTALYWYRQSLGQGPEFLIYFQGTGAADDSGLPNDRFFAVRPEGSVSTLKIQRTERGDSAVYLCASSPFHGLSTDTQYFGPGTRLTVL.

The J gene is TRBJ2-7, the V gene TRBV20-1; 10 nucleotides match TRBD2. Unmatched junction bases numbered 8, after V lost 5 bases and J lost 4 bases. The germline CDR1 and CDR2 sequences are DFQATT and SNEGSKA (reference sequence). This CDR3 contains 14 residues. The CDR3 here is CSAGGGTSVYEQYF. CDR3 coding DNA: TGCAGTGCTGGGGGGGGGACTAGCGTTTACGAGCAGTACTTC.